The clone carrying this T cell receptor beta chain was observed a few times. Its specificity is unknown. The source of the sample is a study of identical twins. J gave up 4 bases and V 6 bases, and 8 bases lay outside the gene matches. The CDR3 is 14 residues long. The V gene's germline CDR1 is MDHEN and CDR2 SYDVKM. General observations from the study: Zero-insertion analyses were open to partial confounding by invariant MAIT and iNKT cells. Memory repertoires showed no such pattern, whereas abundant cord blood beta clonotypes carried fewer insertions.

TCRdb ran MiXCR on the 5' RACE reads and lists one entry per CDR3 protein. The sample lists hundreds of thousands of distinct CDR3 sequences; 8.6% were seen once. Another study also made use of these data, one on yellow fever vaccine responses in identical twins.

The TCR comes from a woman between 18 and 29 years old in good health. The V gene is TRBV28, the J gene TRBJ2-7, with 8 bases aligning to TRBD2. The material sequenced was PBMCs. The CDR3 sequence: CASSSREGLYEQYF. The CDR3 coding sequence is TGTGCCAGCAGCTCCCGGGAGGGACTTTACGAGCAGTACTTC.